Sequencing of this T cell receptor (beta chain) was carried out in a study of T-cell reconstitution after alpha-beta-depleted transplantation in children. Regarding the study as a whole: Alpha-beta T cells present about two months after transplant were reported to originate from several hundred expanded graft clones. Newly produced T cells mostly provided counts and TCRbeta diversity after one year, as hyperexpanded clones declined. The study traced high day-60 TCRbeta diversity in some patients to surviving recipient T cells and thymic progenitors.

V lost 5 bases and J lost 3; bases outside the gene matches: 11. This CDR3 is built from 16 residues. Germline V gene sequence: CDR1 SGHAT, CDR2 FQNNGV. Unique molecular identifiers were incorporated into the prepared TCRbeta library. Using its own MiXCR run on the PCR reads, TCRdb lists one record per CDR3 protein. This sample yields about 830,000 distinct CDR3 sequences, of which approximately 15% are seen a single time; roughly 4.8% belongs to the top ten. Notes on this clonotype: What it binds is unknown.

The specimen was PBMCs, mostly from graft donor cells, collected 360 days after TCRalphabeta/CD19-depleted stem cell transplant. The sequence came from a male patient between 5 and 17 years old who had a stem cell transplant for acute lymphoblastic leukemia, so the T cells may come from the graft donor. This chain connects TRBV11-2 to TRBJ2-7; 9 nucleotides align to TRBD1. For the CDR3, the DNA is TGTGCCAGCAGCCCAATCCGGGACAGGGACGTCTACGAGCAGTACTTC. It specifies CASSPIRDRDVYEQYF.